The 29 T cell receptor beta chains reported below all come from one sample, sequenced in a study of tumor-infiltrating lymphocytes in localized non-small cell lung cancer. Here immunoSEQ multiplex PCR was the method, and the copy in TCRdb shows in-frame clones only, minus some. The repertoire includes 10,000 to 15,000 clones, 66% of them detected once, and 7% sits in the top ten. Specimen: lung tumor tissue. The receptors stem from a human donor with non-small cell lung cancer.

In this sample, this clone turned up a few times. The rearrangement links TRBV28 to TRBJ1-2; D not resolved. V was clipped by 5 bases and J by 2 bases, with 9 bases between them. Per the germline V gene, CDR1 is MDHEN and CDR2 is SYDVKM. CDR3 length: 13 residues. The chain's CDR3 is CASSPSPNYGYTF. CDR3 DNA: TGTGCCAGCAGTCCATCCCCAAACTATGGCTACACCTTC.

The chain links TRBV6-5 to TRBJ1-4; TRBD1 aligns across 7 bases. Germline CDR1 is MNHEY and CDR2 is SVGAGI. The CDR3 runs to 14 residues. Trimming took 6 bases from V and 7 from J; bases not matched to a gene: 8. This chain's CDR3 is CASSYNNRGEKLFF. For the CDR3, the DNA is TGTGCCAGCAGCTATAATAACAGGGGTGAAAAACTGTTTTTT.

This sequence joins TRBV5-5 and TRBJ2-5; 8 nucleotides line up with TRBD2. After removal of 1 base from V and 2 bases from J, the junction contained 7 bases not matched to a gene. Germline V lookup: CDR1 SGHKS, CDR2 YYEKEE (reference sequence). CDR3 length equals 16 residues. CDR3 in DNA: TGTGCCAGCAGCTTGTTCTTGGGCGGGGGGCAAGAGACCCAGTACTTC. Its protein product is CASSLFLGGGQETQYF.

This chain links TRBV27 with TRBJ1-6; 9 positions agree with TRBD1. The CDR3 is 14 residues long. Germline lookup yields CDR1 MNHEY and CDR2 SMNVEV (reference sequence). J gave up 11 bases and V 5 bases, and 7 bases lay outside the gene matches. In DNA form, the CDR3 reads TGTGCCAGCAGTCCTACAGGGGGCATTCCACCCCTCCACTTT. It encodes CASSPTGGIPPLHF.

A single count supports this clone. The chain employs TRBV29-1 and TRBJ1-1; D is perhaps TRBD1 (5 bases). The CDR3 totals 13 residues. From germline, CDR1 is SQVTM and CDR2 ANQGSEA. Trimming shortened V by 4 bases and J by 4 bases, and 13 bases separated the two germline ends. The CDR3 DNA reads TGCAGCGTTGCCCGACAGCTAGGCACTGAAGCTTTCTTT. This gives the protein CSVARQLGTEAFF.

This chain uses TRBV6-5 with TRBJ1-6; 7 positions match TRBD1. The CDR3 sequence is 16 residues long. The V segment lost 2 bases and the J segment 4 bases; nucleotides outside the gene matches: 5. The V gene's germline CDR1 is MNHEY and CDR2 SVGAGI. This chain's CDR3 is CASSYQTGDYNSPLHF. The DNA for the CDR3 is TGTGCCAGCAGTTACCAAACAGGGGATTATAATTCACCCCTCCACTTT.

This chain connects TRBV6-5 to TRBJ2-3; TRBD2 matches at 9 bases. The V gene's germline CDR1 is MNHEY and CDR2 SVGAGI. The CDR3 is 16 amino acids. V gave up 2 bases and J gave up 2 bases; unmatched junction bases: 5. The CDR3 DNA is TGTGCCAGCAGTTACCAGGCGGGGGGGACCACAGATACGCAGTATTTT. Its protein is CASSYQAGGTTDTQYF.

This rearrangement joins TRBV18 to TRBJ1-2; possibly TRBD1 for D (6 bases). The CDR3 runs 15 residues. The V end lost 3 bases, the J end lost 8 bases, and 19 bases lay between the germline ends. Germline CDR1 and CDR2: KGHSH and LQKENI. CDR3 sequence reads: CASSPDGGLSLGYTF. In DNA form, the CDR3 reads TGTGCCAGCTCACCTGACGGGGGCCTATCATTAGGCTACACCTTC.

The J gene is TRBJ1-1, the V gene TRBV29-1; TRBD1 might be the D (5 bases). This CDR3 spans 14 amino acids. Germline V lookup: CDR1 SQVTM, CDR2 ANQGSEA. Trimming took off 5 bases at V and 2 bases at J, with 15 bases between the two ends. For the CDR3, the DNA is TGCAGCGTTAAAGGGACGGATCTTAACACTGAAGCTTTCTTT. This codes for CSVKGTDLNTEAFF.

This clone was seen only a few times. V and J are TRBV15 and TRBJ2-2, with D perhaps being TRBD1 or TRBD2 (6 bases each). CDR3 length: 17 residues. Trimming stripped 0 bases from V and 0 bases from J, with 11 bases between. CDR1 and CDR2 (germline): LNHNV, YYDKDF (reference sequence). CDR3 coding DNA: TGTGCCACCAGCAGAGATCTGGGGGGCGCGAACACCGGGGAGCTGTTTTTT. Protein product: CATSRDLGGANTGELFF.

The chain couples TRBV2 to TRBJ1-1; 12 bases match TRBD1. V dropped 7 bases and J dropped 5; count of bases not matched to a gene: 11. Germline CDR1 SNHLY, CDR2 FYNNEI. This CDR3 spans 16 amino acids. Here the CDR3 reads CASTKEGTGGKTEAFF. CDR3 bases: TGTGCCAGCACCAAGGAGGGGACAGGGGGCAAAACTGAAGCTTTCTTT. Together with reference TRBV2 and TRBJ1-1, the CDR3 gives the full variable domain: EPEVTQTPSHQVTQMGQEVILRCVPISNHLYFYWYRQILGQKVEFLVSFYNNEISEKSEIFDDQFSVERPDGSNFTLKIRSTKLEDSAMYFCASTKEGTGGKTEAFFGQGTRLTVV.

CDR3 region: CASSLEIGLAGENEQYF. Here the CDR3 DNA reads TGTGCCAGCAGCTTAGAGATCGGACTAGCGGGGGAGAACGAGCAGTACTTC. V is TRBV11-1 and J is TRBJ2-7, with 13 bases lining up with TRBD2. This CDR3 spans 17 amino acids. Per the germline V gene, CDR1 is SGHAT and CDR2 is FQDESV (reference sequence). V shed 1 base and J 5 bases; nucleotides not matched to a gene: 8.

This chain uses TRBV6-5 with TRBJ2-7; TRBD2 matches at 14 bases. The V and J ends lost 2 bases and 4 bases, in that order; junction bases with no gene match: 4. CDR1 and CDR2 (germline): MNHEY, SVGAGI. This CDR3 is built from 16 residues. CDR3 sequence: CASSYGGTSGSYEQYF. The CDR3 DNA reads TGTGCCAGCAGTTACGGAGGGACTAGCGGGAGTTACGAGCAGTACTTC.

This clone was counted once. The chain combines TRBV4-1 with TRBJ2-7; D not resolved. The CDR3 runs to 16 residues. Germline-derived CDR1 and CDR2 are MGHRA and YSYEKL. Trimming left V 4 bases short and J 2 bases short, with 18 bases between. For the CDR3, the DNA is TGCGCCAGCAGCCTAACCTGGGGATCGGGCACCTACGAGCAGTACTTC. This encodes CASSLTWGSGTYEQYF.

This clone was detected a few times. The chain is built from TRBV7-2 and TRBJ2-7; D gene ambiguous. V lost 4 bases, J lost 1 base, and 5 bases lay in between. The length of the CDR3 is 12 residues. Looked up from germline, CDR1 is SGHTA and CDR2 is FQGNSA. The CDR3 DNA is TGTGCCAGCAGCTGGAGATCCTACGAGCAGTACTTC. This gives the protein CASSWRSYEQYF.

Here the CDR3 DNA reads TGCAGCGTTGAACCACCGAGTGATACGCAGTATTTT. This sequence encodes CSVEPPSDTQYF. The V and J genes are TRBV29-1 and TRBJ2-3; D not resolved. Germline lookup yields CDR1 SQVTM and CDR2 ANQGSEA. Trimming removed 2 bases at V and 6 bases at J, with 9 bases between. The CDR3 runs to 12 residues.

This clone was seen only a few times. The V and J genes are TRBV5-1 and TRBJ2-7; D ambiguous. Germline CDR1 and CDR2: SGHRS and YFSETQ. V lost 4 bases and J lost 1, with 12 bases in between. The CDR3 has 14 residues. The CDR3 DNA sequence: TGCGCCAGCAGCAGAGACCCTGGGTCCTACGAGCAGTACTTC. Its protein is CASSRDPGSYEQYF.

The V and J genes are TRBV5-6 and TRBJ2-5, with TRBD2 as a possible D gene (6 bases). This CDR3 spans 14 amino acids. Germline V lookup: CDR1 SGHDT, CDR2 YYEEEE. V gave up 2 bases and J gave up 2 bases, with 10 bases separating them. The CDR3 reads CASSFGTLQETQYF. In DNA form, the CDR3 reads TGTGCCAGCAGCTTTGGGACTCTACAAGAGACCCAGTACTTC.

The chain combines TRBV11-1 with TRBJ2-5; 12 nucleotides align to TRBD2. This CDR3 comprises 16 residues. The germline V gene encodes CDR1 SGHAT and CDR2 FQDESV (reference sequence). Trimming took 5 bases from V and 5 from J; bases not matched to a gene: 9. CDR3 amino acids: CASSLRLAGVWETQYF. The CDR3 nucleotides read TGTGCCAGCAGCCTAAGACTAGCGGGGGTCTGGGAGACCCAGTACTTC.

This chain joins TRBV7-2 and TRBJ2-5; D is uncertain. Germline-derived CDR1 and CDR2 are SGHTA and FQGNSA. There are 12 residues in the CDR3. V lost 2 bases to trimming and J lost 8 bases, with 9 bases between them. The CDR3 loop is CASSLLPPTQYF. For the CDR3, the DNA is TGTGCCAGCAGCTTACTTCCGCCTACCCAGTACTTC.

The chain is built from TRBV4-1 and TRBJ1-4, with D uncertain. V lost 0 bases to trimming and J lost 0 bases, with 5 bases between them. The CDR3 length is 15 residues. Germline V lookup: CDR1 MGHRA, CDR2 YSYEKL. The CDR3, as DNA: TGCGCCAGCAGCCAAGAAGTTGCAACTAATGAAAAACTGTTTTTT. Its protein product is CASSQEVATNEKLFF.

The rearrangement links TRBV15 to TRBJ2-4, with D perhaps being TRBD1 or TRBD2 (6 bases each). Trimming stripped 3 bases from V and 6 bases from J, with 12 bases between. Germline loops: CDR1 LNHNV, CDR2 YYDKDF (reference sequence). CDR3 length equals 14 residues. This chain's CDR3 is CATSRQGRGNIQYF. The CDR3 DNA is TGTGCCACCAGCAGGCAGGGGCGGGGAAACATTCAGTACTTC.

The J gene is TRBJ2-5, the V gene TRBV5-4; 10 bases are shared with TRBD2. Germline V CDR1 and CDR2: SGHNT, YYREEE (reference sequence). The V and J ends lost 0 bases and 4 bases, in that order; junction bases with no gene match: 12. This CDR3 is built from 18 residues. The CDR3 is CASSLELRVAGGLETQYF. The CDR3 nucleotides read TGTGCCAGCAGCTTGGAGCTGCGGGTAGCGGGAGGCTTAGAGACCCAGTACTTC.

This chain links TRBV7-9 with TRBJ1-5; no clear D gene. Germline CDR1 reads SEHNR; CDR2 reads FQNEAQ (reference sequence). Trimming took off 5 bases at V and 0 bases at J, with 8 bases between the two ends. The CDR3 is made up of 14 amino acids. Written as DNA, the CDR3 is TGTGCCAGCAGCCTAGGGATTAGCAATCAGCCCCAGCATTTT. It translates to CASSLGISNQPQHF.

This clone is deemed medium-sized. The rearrangement uses TRBV5-4 and TRBJ2-1; possibly TRBD2 for D (6 bases). The CDR3 extends over 14 amino acids. The V gene's germline CDR1 is SGHNT and CDR2 YYREEE (reference sequence). Trimming removed 10 bases at V and 0 bases at J, with 14 bases between. The CDR3 reads CASSRRDSYNEQFF. The CDR3 DNA is TGTGCCTCCTCCCGGAGGGACTCCTACAATGAGCAGTTCTTC.

This clone is medium-sized (0.01 to 0.1%) within its sample. V gene TRBV15 combines with J gene TRBJ2-1; 7 nucleotides agree with TRBD2. Germline values: CDR1 LNHNV, CDR2 YYDKDF (reference sequence). This CDR3 comprises 15 residues. The ends lost 4 bases at V and 3 bases at J; junction bases unmatched: 6. CDR3 in amino acids: CATSTLASNYNEQFF. The CDR3 bases are TGTGCCACCAGCACACTAGCGAGTAACTACAATGAGCAGTTCTTC.

The gene calls are TRBV5-1 and TRBJ2-7; 9 positions match TRBD1. The CDR3 spans 15 residues. V lost 4 bases to trimming and J lost 5 bases; unmatched junction nucleotides: 10. Germline V gives CDR1 SGHRS, CDR2 YFSETQ. CDR3 amino acids: CASSQPGQGVNEQYF. Here the CDR3 DNA reads TGCGCCAGCAGCCAACCGGGACAGGGTGTCAACGAGCAGTACTTC.

The CDR3 here is CASSSWMSGRSYNEQFF. In DNA form, the CDR3 reads TGTGCCAGCAGCTCATGGATGTCCGGGAGGTCCTACAATGAGCAGTTCTTC. The chain couples TRBV5-6 to TRBJ2-1; 7 positions match TRBD2. The CDR3 runs to 17 residues. The ends lost 3 bases at V and 1 base at J; junction bases unmatched: 10. The germline gives CDR1 SGHDT, CDR2 YYEEEE.

This clone appeared once. The CDR3 loop reads CASSLALGANYGYTF. Here the CDR3 DNA reads TGTGCCAGCAGCTTGGCCTTAGGGGCGAACTATGGCTACACCTTC. The chain couples TRBV5-6 to TRBJ1-2; possible D gene TRBD1, 5 bases. The CDR3 covers 15 residues. V was cut by 0 bases and J by 2 bases, with 11 bases left in between. Germline-derived CDR1 and CDR2 are SGHDT and YYEEEE.